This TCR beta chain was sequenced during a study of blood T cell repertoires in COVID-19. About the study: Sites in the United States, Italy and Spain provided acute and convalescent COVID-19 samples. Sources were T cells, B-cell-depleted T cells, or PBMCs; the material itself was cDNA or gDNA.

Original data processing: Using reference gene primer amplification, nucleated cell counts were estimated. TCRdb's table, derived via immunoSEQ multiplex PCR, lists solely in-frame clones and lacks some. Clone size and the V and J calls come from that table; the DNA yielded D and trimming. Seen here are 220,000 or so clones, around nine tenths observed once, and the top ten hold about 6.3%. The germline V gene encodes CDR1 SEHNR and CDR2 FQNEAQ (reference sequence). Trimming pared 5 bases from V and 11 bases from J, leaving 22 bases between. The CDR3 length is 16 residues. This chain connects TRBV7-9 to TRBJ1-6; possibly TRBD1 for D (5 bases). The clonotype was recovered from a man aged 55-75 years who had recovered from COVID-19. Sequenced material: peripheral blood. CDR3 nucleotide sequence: TGTGCCAGCAGCCTTGGGGGGTTAGGACCAAAAGCACCCCTCCACTTT. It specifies CASSLGGLGPKAPLHF.